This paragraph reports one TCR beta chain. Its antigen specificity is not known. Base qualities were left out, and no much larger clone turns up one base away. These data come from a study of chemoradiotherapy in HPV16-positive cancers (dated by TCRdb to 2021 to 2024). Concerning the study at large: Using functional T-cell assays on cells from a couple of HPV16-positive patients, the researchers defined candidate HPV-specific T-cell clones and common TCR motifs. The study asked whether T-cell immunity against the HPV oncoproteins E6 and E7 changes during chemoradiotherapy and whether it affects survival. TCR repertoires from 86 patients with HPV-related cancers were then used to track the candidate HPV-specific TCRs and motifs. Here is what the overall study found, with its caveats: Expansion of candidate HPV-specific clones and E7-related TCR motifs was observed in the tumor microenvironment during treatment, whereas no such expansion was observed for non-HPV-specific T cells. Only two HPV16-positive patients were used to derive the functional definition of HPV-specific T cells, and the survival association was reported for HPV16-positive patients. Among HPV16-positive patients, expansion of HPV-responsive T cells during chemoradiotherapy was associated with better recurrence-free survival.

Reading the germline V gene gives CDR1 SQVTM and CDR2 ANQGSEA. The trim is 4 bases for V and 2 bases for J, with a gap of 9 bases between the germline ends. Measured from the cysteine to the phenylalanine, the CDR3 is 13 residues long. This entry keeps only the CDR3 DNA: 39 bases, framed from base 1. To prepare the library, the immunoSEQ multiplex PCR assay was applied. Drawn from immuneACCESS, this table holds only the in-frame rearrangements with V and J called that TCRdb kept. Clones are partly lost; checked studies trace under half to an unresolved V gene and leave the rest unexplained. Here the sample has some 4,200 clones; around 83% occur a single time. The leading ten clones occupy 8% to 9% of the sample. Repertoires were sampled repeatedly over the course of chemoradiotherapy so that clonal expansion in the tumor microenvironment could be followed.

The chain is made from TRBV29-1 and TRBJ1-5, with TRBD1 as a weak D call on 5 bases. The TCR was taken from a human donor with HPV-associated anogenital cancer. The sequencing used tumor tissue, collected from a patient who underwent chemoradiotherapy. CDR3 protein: CSVGRTRNQPQHF. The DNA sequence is TGCAGCGTTGGTAGGACACGCAATCAGCCCCAGCATTTT.